A selection of T cell receptor beta chains follows, all from one sample in a study of T-cell reconstitution after alpha-beta-depleted transplantation in children. TCRdb itself ran the PCR reads through MiXCR, one entry per CDR3 protein. There are roughly 220,000 distinct CDR3 sequences in the sample; approximately 8% occur only once, and 35% to 40% lies in the top ten. The material sequenced was PBMCs, mostly from graft donor cells, taken 360 days after TCRalphabeta/CD19-depleted stem cell transplant. The receptors here all came from a male patient aged 2-9 years who had a stem cell transplant for acute myeloid leukemia, so the T cells may come from the graft donor. Both conserved end residues are part of each CDR3. A D gene is named only where the DNA matches it firmly. Clone size appears in some rows only: once, few, many, or a class for an expanded clone.

v_gene,j_gene,abundance,len,d_gene,CDR3aa,CDR3nt
TRBV28,TRBJ2-4,NA,15,TRBD2,CASSLFEAGGYIQYF,TGTGCCAGCAGTTTGTTTGAAGCGGGAGGGTACATTCAGTACTTC
TRBV6-7,TRBJ2-1,few,15,TRBD2,CASSPSGRPSNEQFF,TGTGCCAGCAGTCCTAGCGGGAGGCCCTCCAATGAGCAGTTCTTC
TRBV4-1,TRBJ2-3,NA,16,NA,CASSQEGRERSWAQYF,TGCGCCAGCAGCCAAGAGGGCCGGGAACGGTCGTGGGCGCAGTATTTT
TRBV4-1,TRBJ2-5,many,17,NA,CASSPLQVGVGRETQYF,TGCGCCAGCAGCCCTTTACAAGTCGGAGTGGGCCGAGAGACCCAGTACTTC
TRBV7-2,TRBJ2-3,NA,12,NA,CASSSTRTTQYF,TGTGCCAGCAGCTCAACTAGGACTACGCAGTATTTT
TRBV5-1,TRBJ2-1,NA,14,NA,CASSLDPGTLRQFF,TGCGCCAGCAGCTTGGATCCCGGGACACTGAGGCAGTTCTTC
TRBV5-6,TRBJ2-1,many,17,NA,CASSLARVVGSYNEQFF,TGTGCCAGCAGCTTGGCTCGTGTGGTCGGTTCCTACAATGAGCAGTTCTTC
TRBV15,TRBJ2-1,few,12,NA,CATSRDNYEQFF,TGTGCCACCAGCAGAGATAACTATGAGCAGTTCTTC
TRBV25-1,TRBJ2-2,NA,17,TRBD2,CASSEVISGGRVGELFF,TGTGCCAGCAGTGAGGTCATTAGCGGGGGTCGCGTGGGTGAGCTGTTTTTT
TRBV7-2,TRBJ2-3,many,16,TRBD2,CASSLLAGGSTDTQYF,TGTGCCAGCAGCTTGCTAGCGGGAGGGAGCACAGATACGCAGTATTTT
TRBV12-3/TRBV12-4,TRBJ2-6,few,15,NA,CASSNRHSGANVLTF,TGTGCCAGCAGTAACAGGCACTCTGGGGCCAACGTCCTGACTTTC
TRBV11-2,TRBJ2-2,few,15,TRBD2,CASSFNLAETGELFF,TGTGCCAGCAGCTTTAACCTAGCGGAAACCGGGGAGCTGTTTTTT
TRBV20-1,TRBJ1-2,NA,13,NA,CSAQVGLNYGYTF,TGCAGTGCCCAGGTGGGGTTGAACTATGGCTACACCTTC
TRBV20-1,TRBJ2-6,NA,13,NA,CSALHEWANVLTF,TGCAGTGCTCTTCATGAATGGGCCAACGTCCTGACTTTC
TRBV5-1,TRBJ1-4,few,15,NA,CASSPRTATNEKLFF,TGCGCCAGCAGCCCGAGGACAGCAACTAATGAAAAACTGTTTTTT
TRBV5-1,TRBJ2-3,many,14,TRBD2,CASSRGGYSDTQYF,TGCGCCAGCAGCCGGGGGGGATACTCAGATACGCAGTATTTT
TRBV6-2/TRBV6-3,TRBJ2-3,few,13,NA,CASSARYTDTQYF,TGTGCCAGCAGCGCTAGGTACACAGATACGCAGTATTTT
TRBV20-1,TRBJ2-3,many,12,NA,CSARGGTDTQYF,TGCAGTGCTAGAGGTGGCACAGATACGCAGTATTTT
TRBV24-1,TRBJ2-5,many,15,NA,CATVGVAIPKETQYF,TGTGCCACCGTTGGGGTTGCCATCCCGAAAGAGACCCAGTACTTC
TRBV15,TRBJ1-5,NA,12,NA,CATSRAGQPQHF,TGTGCCACCAGCAGAGCTGGTCAGCCCCAGCATTTT
TRBV12-3/TRBV12-4,TRBJ2-1,few,18,NA,CASSSITTGGLYFDEQFF,TGTGCCAGCAGTTCCATCACCACGGGTGGCCTTTATTTCGATGAGCAGTTCTTC
TRBV12-3/TRBV12-4,TRBJ2-3,few,12,NA,CASRLQPGTQYF,TGTGCCAGCAGACTACAGCCGGGCACGCAGTATTTT
TRBV4-2,TRBJ1-1,few,17,NA,CASSQRAAGVMNTEAFF,TGTGCCAGCAGCCAAAGGGCGGCAGGGGTTATGAACACTGAAGCTTTCTTT
TRBV5-1,TRBJ2-1,many,13,TRBD2,CASSFREGDEQFF,TGCGCCAGCAGCTTCCGGGAGGGTGATGAGCAGTTCTTC
TRBV12-3/TRBV12-4,TRBJ2-3,many,17,TRBD2,CASSLKGLAGGVDTQYF,TGTGCCAGCAGTTTAAAAGGCCTAGCGGGAGGGGTGGATACGCAGTATTTT
TRBV20-1,TRBJ2-1,few,16,TRBD2,CSARGQTSGSYNEQFF,TGCAGTGCTAGGGGGCAGACTAGCGGGTCCTACAATGAGCAGTTCTTC
TRBV24-1,TRBJ2-5,many,11,NA,CATSDRETQYF,TGTGCCACCAGTGACAGGGAGACCCAGTACTTC
TRBV5-1,TRBJ2-1,many,14,TRBD2,CASSIAGGGNEQFF,TGCGCCAGCAGTATAGCGGGAGGCGGGAATGAGCAGTTCTTC
TRBV12-3/TRBV12-4,TRBJ2-7,few,16,NA,CASSRGAPRLQYEQYF,TGTGCCAGCAGTCGCGGTGCCCCCCGCCTACAGTACGAGCAGTACTTC
TRBV29-1,TRBJ2-3,many,18,TRBD2,CSVERPSTSGRALDTQYF,TGCAGCGTTGAAAGGCCTTCAACTAGCGGGAGGGCCTTAGATACGCAGTATTTT
TRBV5-1,TRBJ2-5,NA,14,NA,CASSLSSGVETQYF,TGCGCCAGCAGCTTGTCCAGTGGAGTAGAGACCCAGTACTTC
TRBV6-5,TRBJ2-1,NA,17,TRBD1,CASSYRGTGVLYNEQFF,TGTGCCAGCAGTTATCGGGGGACAGGGGTCCTCTACAATGAGCAGTTCTTC
TRBV5-6,TRBJ1-5,NA,16,TRBD1,CASSKQGTGLGQPQHF,TGTGCCAGCAGCAAGCAAGGGACAGGGCTGGGACAGCCCCAGCATTTT
TRBV7-8,TRBJ2-1,NA,20,TRBD2,CASSSDPLAGAFLSYNEQFF,TGTGCCAGCAGCTCCGATCCCCTAGCGGGAGCCTTCCTCTCCTACAATGAGCAGTTCTTC
TRBV20-1,TRBJ2-1,many,18,TRBD2,CSARRLAGVSISYNEQFF,TGCAGTGCTAGGAGACTAGCGGGGGTCTCAATTTCCTACAATGAGCAGTTCTTC
TRBV2,TRBJ2-1,NA,15,NA,CASSARLASGNEQFF,TGTGCCAGCAGTGCTCGCCTAGCATCGGGCAATGAGCAGTTCTTC